Listed here are 11 T cell receptor beta chains from one sample, sequenced in a study of shared clonotypes between healthy human individuals. CD45RO-negative cells were positively selected for CCR7, leaving out terminally differentiated effector memory CD45RA+ cells. Some clones are missing from TCRdb's copy, which holds only in-frame ones; the method was immunoSEQ multiplex PCR. The sample yields about 580,000 clones, 95% to 98% seen once. Material for sequencing was naive CD8+ T cells sorted from blood. These receptors were obtained from a young man in good health.

As DNA, the CDR3 is TGTGCCAGCAGTTTATGGGCTAGCGGGGACACAGATACGCAGTATTTT. Amino acids: CASSLWASGDTDTQYF. This chain links TRBV27 with TRBJ2-3; 9 bases fit TRBD2. The CDR3 contains 16 residues. The J segment lost 2 bases and the V segment lost 1 base, leaving 4 bases of the junction unmatched. The germline V gene has CDR1 MNHEY and CDR2 SMNVEV (reference sequence).

This chain links TRBV5-6 with TRBJ1-5; 8 positions agree with TRBD1. The junction had 10 bases not matched to a gene; V was cut back by 1 base and J by 7 bases. CDR3 size: 16 residues. Germline V gives CDR1 SGHDT, CDR2 YYEEEE. The CDR3 loop reads CASSLWAGGAGQPQHF. CDR3 sequence (DNA): TGTGCCAGCAGCTTGTGGGCAGGGGGCGCGGGCCAGCCCCAGCATTTT.

The V call is TRBV29-1, the J call TRBJ1-2; weak D call: TRBD1 (5 bases). The V and J ends lost 3 bases and 4 bases respectively, with 21 bases between them. Germline values: CDR1 SQVTM, CDR2 ANQGSEA. The CDR3 totals 16 residues. As DNA, the CDR3 is TGCAGCGTTGATGATGTTTGGGGCGCTGGTGGCTATGGCTACACCTTC. Encoded protein: CSVDDVWGAGGYGYTF.

V usage is TRBV27 and J usage is TRBJ2-4; the D is unclear. The V gene lost 6 bases and the J gene lost 0 bases, with 6 bases spanning the gap. Germline V lookup: CDR1 MNHEY, CDR2 SMNVEV (reference sequence). The CDR3 is 13 residues long. The CDR3 DNA reads TGTGCCAGCAGCTGGACAGCCAAAAACATTCAGTACTTC. Encoded protein: CASSWTAKNIQYF.

V is TRBV5-6 and J is TRBJ2-7, with D hard to call. This CDR3 is 13 amino acids long. V lost 0 bases to trimming and J lost 4 bases, with 8 bases between them. Looked up from germline, CDR1 is SGHDT and CDR2 is YYEEEE. CDR3 residues: CASSLATAYEQYF. CDR3 bases: TGTGCCAGCAGCTTGGCCACGGCGTACGAGCAGTACTTC.

The CDR3 loop reads CASSLLTGANTEAFF. CDR3 sequence (DNA): TGTGCCAGCAGCTTATTAACAGGGGCGAACACTGAAGCTTTCTTT. The chain recombines TRBV11-2 with TRBJ1-1; 7 nucleotides agree with TRBD1. Per the germline V gene, CDR1 is SGHAT and CDR2 is FQNNGV. The CDR3 loop spans 15 amino acids. The trim removed 2 bases at V and 1 base at J, leaving 4 bases unmatched.

The chain employs TRBV15 and TRBJ2-1; 9 nucleotides line up with TRBD1. CDR1 is LNHNV and CDR2 is YYDKDF in the germline V gene (reference sequence). This CDR3 spans 16 amino acids. The V and J ends lost 2 bases and 5 bases, in that order; junction bases with no gene match: 7. Written as DNA, the CDR3 is TGTGCCACCAGCAGATTCCGGGACAGGGAAAACAATGAGCAGTTCTTC. As protein: CATSRFRDRENNEQFF.

V usage is TRBV15 and J usage is TRBJ2-1; 8 nucleotides align to TRBD2. There are 16 residues in the CDR3. Germline V gene sequence: CDR1 LNHNV, CDR2 YYDKDF (reference sequence). Unmatched junction bases numbered 16, after V lost 6 bases and J lost 9 bases. CDR3 DNA: TGTGCCACCAGATCACAGCCGGGACTAGGGGCTTTTGAGCAGTTCTTC. Its translation: CATRSQPGLGAFEQFF.

The gene calls are TRBV11-3 and TRBJ2-2; D unclear. The CDR3 sequence is 14 residues long. CDR1 is SGHNT and CDR2 is YENEEA in the germline V gene. V was clipped by 5 bases and J by 1 base, with 8 bases between them. In DNA form, the CDR3 reads TGTGCCAGCAGCCCCAACGAGAACACCGGGGAGCTGTTTTTT. Its translation is CASSPNENTGELFF.

On this clone: The same CDR3 arises from other DNA sequences in this sample as well. The CDR3 bases are TGTGCCAGCAGTTTAGGAACTAGCGATGAGCAGTTCTTC. Translating gives CASSLGTSDEQFF. The chain is built from TRBV27 and TRBJ2-1; 7 bases line up with TRBD2. There are 13 residues in the CDR3. Losses at the gene ends were 2 bases for V and 8 bases for J; bases not matched to a gene: 3. CDR1 and CDR2 from the germline V gene are MNHEY and SMNVEV (reference sequence).

The chain couples TRBV2 to TRBJ1-5; D not resolved. This CDR3 spans 13 amino acids. Trimming left V 6 bases short and J 3 bases short, with 9 bases between. Germline V gene data show CDR1 as SNHLY and CDR2 as FYNNEI. The DNA of the CDR3 is TGTGCCAGCAGCGGACCGTACAATCAGCCCCAGCATTTT. It translates to CASSGPYNQPQHF.